A single sample is the source of the 5 T cell receptor beta chains below, sequenced in a study of T cells in Graves' hyperthyroidism and ophthalmopathy. RNA transcripts yielded amplified TCR beta CDR3 regions. The HTBI set primed first-round TCR CDR3 RT-PCR. Each CDR3 protein gets one entry after TCRdb re-called the multiplex PCR reads with MiXCR. Counted here are more than 55,000 distinct CDR3 sequences, roughly 50% occurring once; the ten biggest clones make up approximately 3.4%. Sequenced: blood. Every receptor here comes from a woman aged 60-75 years with Graves' ophthalmopathy.

The table lists this clonotype with many counts. This chain uses TRBV5-5 with TRBJ1-2, with a tentative D call TRBD1 (5 bases). The CDR3 is 14 amino acids. Trimming removed 0 bases at V and 4 bases at J, with 10 bases between. The germline gives CDR1 SGHKS, CDR2 YYEKEE (reference sequence). CDR3 region: CASSLEPGIYGYTF. The CDR3 region has the DNA TGTGCCAGCAGCTTGGAGCCAGGGATCTATGGCTACACCTTC.

Note on this clonotype: One end of the junction fails to match germline, which may point to a read error. The chain employs TRBV20-1 and TRBJ1-1; D gene uncertain. This CDR3 contains 13 residues. Germline assignment: CDR1 DFQATT and CDR2 SNEGSKA (reference sequence). This chain's CDR3 is CSAKSAGNTEAFF. The CDR3 nucleotides read TGCAGTGCCAAGAGTGCGGGTAACACTGAAGCCTTCTTT.

The chain joins TRBV10-1 to TRBJ2-1; TRBD2 matches at 10 bases. From germline, CDR1 is WNHNN and CDR2 SYGVQD (reference sequence). The CDR3 covers 13 residues. With V trimmed by 2 bases and J by 9 bases, 1 base remained unmatched. CDR3 DNA: TGCGCCAGCAGTGAGACTAGCGGGGCTGAGCAGTTCTTC. Amino acids: CASSETSGAEQFF.

This clonotype came up many times. J is TRBJ1-2 and V is TRBV3-1; D unclear. The V gene lost 3 bases and the J gene lost 4 bases, with 21 bases spanning the gap. This CDR3 is built from 17 residues. Germline loops: CDR1 LGHDT, CDR2 YNNKEL (reference sequence). The CDR3 nucleotides are TGTGCCAGCAGCCAGGGCTCCCCTTTTACAGCTTCCTATGGCTACACCTTC. It translates to CASSQGSPFTASYGYTF.

The chain joins TRBV14 to TRBJ2-3; D remains unclear. V was cut by 5 bases and J by 3 bases, with 15 bases left in between. The CDR3 runs 15 residues. Germline values: CDR1 SGHDN, CDR2 FVKESK. CDR3 sequence (DNA): TGTGCCAGCAGCAGGGCCGGCTTCAGGACAGATACGCAGTATTTT. Translating it yields CASSRAGFRTDTQYF.